This is a list of T cell receptor beta chains from one sample in a study of cytomegalovirus exposure and HLA in healthy donors. Profiled with immunoSEQ multiplex PCR; TCRdb holds only in-frame clones, not every one. The sample holds about 120,000 clones, around two thirds seen once. Sequencing was carried out using PBMCs. Receptors originate from a woman between 40 and 50 years old in good health and CMV-seropositive. Both conserved end residues are part of each CDR3. A D gene is named only where the DNA matches it firmly. The size field is filled for only some rows; it gives once, few, many or a size class.

V gene: TRBV6-6; J gene: TRBJ1-2; clone size: .; D gene: .; CDR3 protein: CASSPTAPNYGYTF; CDR3 DNA: TGTGCCAGCAGTCCGACAGCGCCTAACTATGGCTACACCTTC
V gene: TRBV4-3; J gene: TRBJ1-4; clone size: .; D gene: TRBD1; CDR3 protein: CASSQGTGMNEKLFF; CDR3 DNA: TGCGCCAGCAGCCAAGGGACAGGGATGAATGAAAAACTGTTTTTT
V gene: TRBV11-2; J gene: TRBJ2-7; clone size: few; D gene: .; CDR3 protein: CASSFSLGSFNEQYF; CDR3 DNA: TGTGCCAGCAGCTTCAGTCTCGGGAGCTTTAACGAGCAGTACTTC
V gene: TRBV7-9; J gene: TRBJ2-1; clone size: .; D gene: TRBD2; CDR3 protein: CASSLAAGDEQFF; CDR3 DNA: TGTGCCAGCAGCTTAGCGGCGGGAGATGAGCAGTTCTTC
V gene: TRBV5-4; J gene: TRBJ2-7; clone size: few; D gene: TRBD1; CDR3 protein: CASSITTGGGYEQYF; CDR3 DNA: TGTGCCAGCAGCATAACCACAGGGGGCGGGTACGAGCAGTACTTC
V gene: TRBV6-5; J gene: TRBJ1-5; clone size: .; D gene: TRBD1; CDR3 protein: CASSITGENQPQHF; CDR3 DNA: TGTGCCAGCAGCATTACAGGGGAGAATCAGCCCCAGCATTTT
V gene: TRBV28; J gene: TRBJ2-3; clone size: few; D gene: TRBD2; CDR3 protein: CASSPELAGVNTDTQYF; CDR3 DNA: TGTGCCAGCAGTCCAGAACTAGCGGGAGTGAACACAGATACGCAGTATTTT
V gene: TRBV4-2; J gene: TRBJ2-3; clone size: .; D gene: .; CDR3 protein: CASSQDISGGGRTDTQYF; CDR3 DNA: TGTGCCAGCAGCCAAGATATCTCTGGAGGTGGTCGCACAGATACGCAGTATTTT
V gene: TRBV5-8; J gene: TRBJ1-2; clone size: .; D gene: TRBD1; CDR3 protein: CASSGGTVYGYTF; CDR3 DNA: TGTGCCAGCAGCGGCGGGACAGTCTATGGCTACACCTTC
V gene: TRBV21-1; J gene: TRBJ1-2; clone size: .; D gene: .; CDR3 protein: CASSLTGGPGYGYTF; CDR3 DNA: TGTGCCAGCAGCTTGACGGGGGGACCCGGCTATGGCTACACCTTC
V gene: TRBV5-1; J gene: TRBJ1-1; clone size: few; D gene: TRBD1; CDR3 protein: CASSLGQGISTEAFF; CDR3 DNA: TGCGCCAGCAGCCTTGGACAGGGAATCTCCACTGAAGCTTTCTTT
V gene: TRBV29-1; J gene: TRBJ1-2; clone size: .; D gene: .; CDR3 protein: CSAKPQGNYGYTF; CDR3 DNA: TGCAGCGCGAAACCTCAGGGGAACTATGGCTACACCTTC
V gene: TRBV4-3; J gene: TRBJ2-7; clone size: .; D gene: TRBD2; CDR3 protein: CASSQGLAGVDEQYF; CDR3 DNA: TGCGCCAGCAGCCAAGGACTAGCGGGAGTGGACGAGCAGTACTTC
V gene: TRBV4-2; J gene: TRBJ1-3; clone size: .; D gene: .; CDR3 protein: CASLPMDGRGNTIYF; CDR3 DNA: TGTGCCAGCCTTCCCATGGACGGGAGAGGAAACACCATATATTTT
V gene: TRBV5-1; J gene: TRBJ2-6; clone size: .; D gene: TRBD2; CDR3 protein: CASSSGLAGGAGANVLTF; CDR3 DNA: TGCGCCAGCAGCTCGGGACTAGCGGGAGGAGCTGGGGCCAACGTCCTGACTTTC
V gene: TRBV5-1; J gene: TRBJ1-1; clone size: once; D gene: TRBD1; CDR3 protein: CASSSSNRGPTEAFF; CDR3 DNA: TGCGCCAGCAGCTCGTCCAACAGGGGCCCCACTGAAGCTTTCTTT
V gene: TRBV4-3; J gene: TRBJ2-7; clone size: .; D gene: TRBD1; CDR3 protein: CASSHGTGSVEQYF; CDR3 DNA: TGCGCCAGCAGCCACGGGACAGGGAGTGTGGAGCAGTACTTC
V gene: TRBV6-1; J gene: TRBJ2-7; clone size: .; D gene: .; CDR3 protein: CASTESGLFPYEQYF; CDR3 DNA: TGTGCCAGCACCGAATCGGGACTCTTCCCCTACGAGCAGTACTTC
V gene: TRBV28; J gene: TRBJ2-3; clone size: .; D gene: .; CDR3 protein: CASSFPVLVSEDTQYF; CDR3 DNA: TGTGCCAGCAGTTTCCCCGTCTTAGTCTCCGAAGATACGCAGTATTTT
V gene: TRBV9; J gene: TRBJ2-5; clone size: few; D gene: .; CDR3 protein: CASSSRPGLETQYF; CDR3 DNA: TGTGCCAGCAGCTCCAGACCGGGGTTAGAGACCCAGTACTTC
V gene: TRBV27; J gene: TRBJ1-2; clone size: few; D gene: .; CDR3 protein: CASSLTRGDYGYTF; CDR3 DNA: TGTGCCAGCAGTTTAACCAGGGGAGACTATGGCTACACCTTC
V gene: TRBV2; J gene: TRBJ1-4; clone size: .; D gene: .; CDR3 protein: CASSEPLTANEKLFF; CDR3 DNA: TGTGCCAGCAGTGAACCCCTGACAGCTAATGAAAAACTGTTTTTT
V gene: TRBV20-1; J gene: TRBJ1-2; clone size: .; D gene: .; CDR3 protein: CSASVSYGYTF; CDR3 DNA: TGCAGTGCTAGTGTCTCGTATGGCTACACCTTC
V gene: TRBV9; J gene: TRBJ1-2; clone size: .; D gene: .; CDR3 protein: CASSEVGEGSVYGYTF; CDR3 DNA: TGTGCCAGCAGCGAAGTGGGGGAGGGTTCAGTCTATGGCTACACCTTC
V gene: TRBV15; J gene: TRBJ1-3; clone size: .; D gene: .; CDR3 protein: CATSRPAGKNAGNTIYF; CDR3 DNA: TGTGCCACCAGCAGACCGGCCGGGAAAAACGCTGGAAACACCATATATTTT
V gene: TRBV7-9; J gene: TRBJ2-1; clone size: .; D gene: TRBD2; CDR3 protein: CSSSVSGGSYNEQFF; CDR3 DNA: TGTTCCAGCAGCGTTAGCGGGGGGTCCTACAATGAGCAGTTCTTC
V gene: TRBV6-1; J gene: TRBJ2-1; clone size: .; D gene: TRBD1; CDR3 protein: CASSASRDRVFNEQFF; CDR3 DNA: TGTGCCAGCAGTGCGAGCCGGGACAGGGTATTCAATGAGCAGTTCTTC
V gene: TRBV5-6; J gene: TRBJ1-2; clone size: .; D gene: .; CDR3 protein: CASSMTVTLNYGYTF; CDR3 DNA: TGTGCCAGCAGCATGACCGTAACCCTTAACTATGGTTACACCTTC
V gene: TRBV27; J gene: TRBJ2-2; clone size: .; D gene: .; CDR3 protein: CASSPVGGAGGELFF; CDR3 DNA: TGTGCCAGCAGCCCCGTCGGAGGGGCTGGCGGGGAGCTGTTTTTT
V gene: TRBV27; J gene: TRBJ1-1; clone size: .; D gene: .; CDR3 protein: CASSSGTEAFF; CDR3 DNA: TGTGCCAGCAGTTCCGGCACTGAAGCTTTCTTT
V gene: TRBV7-8; J gene: TRBJ1-2; clone size: .; D gene: .; CDR3 protein: CASSPRALGFYGYTF; CDR3 DNA: TGTGCCAGCAGCCCGAGGGCTCTGGGATTTTATGGCTACACCTTC
V gene: TRBV7-2; J gene: TRBJ1-3; clone size: .; D gene: .; CDR3 protein: CASSLVLRNTIYF; CDR3 DNA: TGTGCCAGCAGCTTAGTGTTAAGAAACACCATATATTTT
V gene: TRBV5-1; J gene: TRBJ2-7; clone size: .; D gene: TRBD2; CDR3 protein: CASSSGREGYEQYF; CDR3 DNA: TGCGCCAGCAGCTCAGGGCGGGAGGGTTACGAGCAGTACTTC
V gene: TRBV7-2; J gene: TRBJ2-2; clone size: .; D gene: TRBD1; CDR3 protein: CASSLVSQGAIGELFF; CDR3 DNA: TGTGCCAGCAGCTTAGTTTCACAGGGGGCAATCGGGGAGCTGTTTTTT
V gene: TRBV10-3; J gene: TRBJ1-2; clone size: .; D gene: .; CDR3 protein: CATNHGGDYGYTF; CDR3 DNA: TGTGCCACCAACCATGGAGGGGACTATGGCTACACCTTC